These 28 T cell receptor beta chains came from one sample sequenced in a study of shared clonotypes between healthy human individuals. Assay used: immunoSEQ multiplex PCR; TCRdb lists only in-frame clones, some missing. The data show just over 2,000,000 clones, roughly 95% seen once. Sequencing was performed on naive CD4+ T cells sorted from blood. Described subset: CD45RA+ positively selected. These receptors were taken from a man aged 18 to 35 in good health.

This clone was observed once. The chain links TRBV5-1 to TRBJ2-2; 9 nucleotides agree with TRBD1. The germline gives CDR1 SGHRS, CDR2 YFSETQ. V trimming: 8 bases; J trimming: 1 base; junction bases outside the gene matches: 6. The CDR3 is made up of 15 amino acids. The CDR3 nucleotides read TGCGCCAGTACACCGGGACAGGGGAACACCGGGGAGCTGTTTTTT. As protein: CASTPGQGNTGELFF.

The V and J genes are TRBV6-5 and TRBJ1-3; 8 bases align to TRBD1. Per the germline V gene, CDR1 is MNHEY and CDR2 is SVGAGI. J gave up 3 bases and V 2 bases, and 3 bases lay outside the gene matches. The CDR3 consists of 15 residues. The CDR3 reads CASSYGDRIGNTIYF. The DNA for the CDR3 is TGTGCCAGCAGTTACGGGGACAGGATTGGAAACACCATATATTTT.

The rearrangement uses TRBV28 and TRBJ1-3, with D perhaps TRBD1 (6 bases). The CDR3 has 16 amino acids. Trimming removed 5 bases from V and 0 bases from J, with 14 bases in between. In germline, CDR1 is MDHEN, CDR2 SYDVKM. This CDR3 is CASSTLGTFSGNTIYF. Written as DNA, the CDR3 is TGTGCCAGCAGTACCTTAGGGACATTCTCTGGAAACACCATATATTTT.

The chain has TRBV11-1 and TRBJ2-3, with D perhaps matching TRBD2 (6 bases). The CDR3 has 14 amino acids. Per germline, CDR1 SGHAT and CDR2 FQDESV (reference sequence). V was clipped by 5 bases and J by 6 bases, with 15 bases between them. The CDR3 DNA is TGTGCCAGCAGCGTGGCGGGGTACGGGGATACGCAGTATTTT. It codes for CASSVAGYGDTQYF.

This chain joins TRBV7-9 and TRBJ1-6, with 7 bases identical to TRBD1. Germline-derived CDR1 and CDR2 are SEHNR and FQNEAQ (reference sequence). With 2 bases clipped from V and 8 bases from J, the junction kept 6 bases outside the gene matches. The CDR3 covers 15 residues. CDR3 protein: CASSLTTGVHSPLHF. CDR3 bases: TGTGCCAGCAGCTTAACCACAGGGGTACATTCACCCCTCCACTTT.

CDR3 amino acids: CASSLRGSLSIPNEQFF. CDR3 bases: TGCGCCAGCAGCCTCAGGGGGTCACTCTCTATCCCCAATGAGCAGTTCTTC. The rearrangement links TRBV4-1 to TRBJ2-1, with 7 positions matching TRBD1. V shed 4 bases, J shed 6 bases, and the junction held 15 bases outside the gene matches. Per germline, CDR1 MGHRA and CDR2 YSYEKL. CDR3 length: 17 amino acids.

The chain couples TRBV5-1 to TRBJ2-3; D is perhaps TRBD1 or TRBD2 (5 bases each). The V gene's germline CDR1 is SGHRS and CDR2 YFSETQ. The CDR3 totals 11 residues. The V end was cut by 7 bases, the J end by 3 bases, with 6 bases between. DNA for the CDR3: TGCGCCAGCGGGGGTACAGATACGCAGTATTTT. This encodes CASGGTDTQYF.

The chain carries TRBV7-2 and TRBJ2-3, with TRBD2 identical over 13 bases. In germline, CDR1 is SGHTA, CDR2 FQGNSA. With V trimmed by 5 bases and J by 0 bases, 11 bases remained unmatched. CDR3 length: 19 residues. This CDR3 is CASSGRGLAGFPSTDTQYF. CDR3 DNA: TGTGCCAGCAGCGGCCGGGGACTAGCGGGATTTCCGAGCACAGATACGCAGTATTTT.

This rearrangement joins TRBV6-5 to TRBJ1-5; D remains unclear. Germline-derived CDR1 and CDR2 are MNHEY and SVGAGI. V was trimmed by 2 bases and J by 5 bases, leaving 7 bases between them. CDR3 length equals 13 residues. CDR3 residues: CASSYNRDQPQHF. In DNA, the CDR3 is TGTGCCAGCAGTTACAACCGAGATCAGCCCCAGCATTTT.

This sequence joins TRBV19 and TRBJ1-3; D remains unclear. The CDR3 runs to 13 residues. Germline-derived CDR1 and CDR2 are LNHDA and SQIVND (reference sequence). Trimming shortened V by 8 bases and J by 0 bases, and 8 bases separated the two germline ends. The CDR3 sequence: CASGWGSGNTIYF. The CDR3 DNA sequence: TGTGCCAGTGGCTGGGGCTCTGGAAACACCATATATTTT.

V usage is TRBV6-5 and J usage is TRBJ1-1; TRBD1 agrees at 9 bases. The germline V gene has CDR1 MNHEY and CDR2 SVGAGI. Trimming removed 4 bases from V and 4 bases from J; junction bases left unmatched: 7. CDR3 length equals 15 residues. CDR3 nucleotides: TGTGCCAGCAGTTCGACCGGGACAGGGAGCACTGAAGCTTTCTTT. Its translation is CASSSTGTGSTEAFF.

V and J are TRBV9 and TRBJ2-7; 8 bases agree with TRBD2. Germline-derived CDR1 and CDR2 are SGDLS and YYNGEE. CDR3 length: 15 amino acids. After removal of 2 bases from V and 2 bases from J, the junction contained 6 bases not matched to a gene. CDR3 region: CASSVLPGLAYEQYF. The CDR3 region has the DNA TGTGCCAGCAGCGTTCTACCGGGACTAGCCTACGAGCAGTACTTC. The variable domain in full, with the rest retrieved from reference TRBV9 and TRBJ2-7, is DSGVTQTPKHLITATGQRVTLRCSPRSGDLSVYWYQQSLDQGLQFLIQYYNGEERAKGNILERFSAQQFPDLHSELNLSSLELGDSALYFCASSVLPGLAYEQYFGPGTRLTVT.

This chain connects TRBV5-1 to TRBJ2-5; tentative D call: TRBD2 (7 bases). Trimming took off 0 bases at V and 1 base at J, with 13 bases between the two ends. The germline V gene has CDR1 SGHRS and CDR2 YFSETQ. The length of the CDR3 is 16 residues. DNA of the CDR3: TGCGCCAGCAGCTTGGGAAGCGCGGGGGCCCAAGAGACCCAGTACTTC. Amino acid sequence: CASSLGSAGAQETQYF.

The chain carries TRBV30 and TRBJ1-2, with 7 bases aligning to TRBD1. Germline-derived CDR1 and CDR2 are GTSNPN and SVGIG (reference sequence). The CDR3 loop spans 13 amino acids. V shed 2 bases, J shed 7 bases, and the junction held 7 bases outside the gene matches. This CDR3 reads CAWSQGDSLGYTF. CDR3 coding DNA: TGTGCCTGGAGTCAAGGGGACAGCCTTGGCTACACCTTC.

The V and J genes are TRBV25-1 and TRBJ1-2; D gene ambiguous. CDR3 length equals 15 residues. V lost 3 bases, J lost 4 bases, and 15 bases lay in between. The germline V gene has CDR1 MGHDK and CDR2 SYGVNS. The CDR3 DNA is TGTGCCAGCAGTGACTTGACCACCACTGGCTATGGCTACACCTTC. Translating gives CASSDLTTTGYGYTF.

The rearrangement joins TRBV19 to TRBJ2-7; 8 positions agree with TRBD1. The CDR3 covers 15 residues. V dropped 3 bases and J dropped 0; count of bases not matched to a gene: 4. Germline V gene data show CDR1 as LNHDA and CDR2 as SQIVND (reference sequence). The chain's CDR3 is CASSIPGQVSYEQYF. The CDR3 DNA reads TGTGCCAGTAGTATCCCGGGACAGGTCTCCTACGAGCAGTACTTC.

This sequence joins TRBV19 and TRBJ2-7; 8 bases are a match to TRBD1. V lost 5 bases and J lost 4; bases outside the gene matches: 7. Germline CDR1 and CDR2: LNHDA and SQIVND (reference sequence). There are 14 residues in the CDR3. CDR3 coding DNA: TGTGCCAGTAGTTCCCCCTGGACAGGGTACGAGCAGTACTTC. Its translation is CASSSPWTGYEQYF.

V is TRBV6-1 and J is TRBJ1-3; 7 bases are shared with TRBD1. Germline loops: CDR1 MNHNS, CDR2 SASEGT. The CDR3 is made up of 17 amino acids. With 1 base clipped from V and 1 base from J, the junction kept 7 bases outside the gene matches. Written as DNA, the CDR3 is TGTGCCAGCAGTGAAGTAGGCAGGGGGAGTTCTGGAAACACCATATATTTT. This encodes CASSEVGRGSSGNTIYF.

The genes are TRBV6-1 and TRBJ1-1; no clear D gene. Germline V lookup: CDR1 MNHNS, CDR2 SASEGT. The length of the CDR3 is 11 residues. The V end was cut by 2 bases, the J end by 11 bases, with 9 bases between. The CDR3 is CASSEWSMAFF. CDR3 nucleotide sequence: TGTGCCAGCAGTGAATGGAGTATGGCTTTCTTT.

The chain employs TRBV7-9 and TRBJ2-7; a possible D gene is TRBD1 (6 bases). Between the trimmed V and J ends, which lost 7 bases and 5 bases, there was a span of 18 bases. From germline, CDR1 is SEHNR and CDR2 FQNEAQ (reference sequence). The CDR3 has 14 residues. The CDR3 sequence: CASMWGQGIHEQYF. The CDR3, as DNA: TGTGCCAGCATGTGGGGGCAGGGGATCCACGAGCAGTACTTC.

The chain is built from TRBV6-1 and TRBJ2-1, with D hard to call. The CDR3 totals 14 residues. With 0 bases removed from V and 10 bases from J, the gap between germline ends came to 13 bases. Germline V gives CDR1 MNHNS, CDR2 SASEGT. CDR3 amino acids: CASSEADPRREQFF. In DNA form, the CDR3 reads TGTGCCAGCAGTGAAGCTGACCCCCGCAGAGAGCAGTTCTTC.

A word on this clone: This sample includes further DNA sequences coding for the same CDR3. The rearrangement links TRBV18 to TRBJ1-2; maybe TRBD1 (5 bases). V dropped 0 bases and J dropped 2 bases, with 7 bases sitting between them. Germline CDR1 and CDR2: KGHSH and LQKENI. The length of the CDR3 is 14 residues. CDR3 protein: CASSPPGVNYGYTF. CDR3 nucleotides: TGTGCCAGCTCACCACCGGGGGTGAACTATGGCTACACCTTC.

This chain connects TRBV7-9 to TRBJ1-4; D uncertain. The CDR3 spans 15 residues. Germline V CDR1 and CDR2: SEHNR, FQNEAQ (reference sequence). Trimming removed 1 base from V and 4 bases from J, with 10 bases in between. CDR3 in DNA: TGTGCCAGCAGCTTAGAGCAGTTAAGTAATGAAAAACTGTTTTTT. It is translated as CASSLEQLSNEKLFF.

The CDR3 loop is CASSPRQVGGYTF. As DNA, the CDR3 is TGTGCCAGTAGTCCGAGACAAGTGGGTGGCTACACCTTC. The V call is TRBV19, the J call TRBJ1-2; D unclear. The CDR3 is made up of 13 amino acids. Germline lookup yields CDR1 LNHDA and CDR2 SQIVND (reference sequence). The V and J ends lost 5 bases and 7 bases respectively, with 14 bases between them.

The J gene is TRBJ2-1, the V gene TRBV5-4, with 8 bases aligning to TRBD2. Germline V gives CDR1 SGHNT, CDR2 YYREEE (reference sequence). The CDR3 contains 16 residues. Trimming at V came to 4 bases and at J to 2 bases, leaving 8 bases not matched to a gene. CDR3 coding DNA: TGTGCCAGCAGCGCGCCTACTAGCGGTGCCTACAATGAGCAGTTCTTC. This translates into CASSAPTSGAYNEQFF. Based on the CDR3 plus reference TRBV5-4 and TRBJ2-1, the full variable domain is ETGVTQSPTHLIKTRGQQVTLRCSSQSGHNTVSWYQQALGQGPQFIFQYYREEENGRGNFPPRFSGLQFPNYSSELNVNALELDDSALYLCASSAPTSGAYNEQFFGPGTRLTVL.

This clone was counted a few times. V and J are TRBV13 and TRBJ1-2; TRBD1 matches 8 bases. The length of the CDR3 is 14 residues. The junction had 11 bases not matched to a gene; V was cut back by 5 bases and J by 9 bases. CDR1 and CDR2 (germline): PRHDT, FYEKMQ (reference sequence). The CDR3, as DNA: TGTGCCAGCAGCCTTACGGACAGGGCGTCAAGCTACACCTTC. Translated, it gives CASSLTDRASSYTF.

This chain uses TRBV25-1 with TRBJ1-4; 8 bases agree with TRBD1. The V gene end was trimmed by 4 bases and the J gene end by 6 bases; junction bases not matched to a gene: 7. The CDR3 totals 15 residues. Germline CDR1 and CDR2: MGHDK and SYGVNS. CDR3 residues: CASSVPTGADEKLFF. The CDR3 nucleotides read TGTGCCAGCAGTGTACCGACAGGGGCGGATGAAAAACTGTTTTTT.

The gene calls are TRBV2 and TRBJ1-5; possible D gene TRBD1, 5 bases. The ends were cut back, 6 bases at V and 3 bases at J, with 12 bases in the middle. The CDR3 covers 14 residues. Germline CDR1 is SNHLY and CDR2 is FYNNEI. DNA of the CDR3: TGTGCCAGCAGGGGGACTGTTCCCAATCAGCCCCAGCATTTT. The encoded protein is CASRGTVPNQPQHF. The full variable domain, in which reference TRBV2 and TRBJ1-5 provide the parts outside the CDR3, is EPEVTQTPSHQVTQMGQEVILRCVPISNHLYFYWYRQILGQKVEFLVSFYNNEISEKSEIFDDQFSVERPDGSNFTLKIRSTKLEDSAMYFCASRGTVPNQPQHFGDGTRLSIL.